These 25 T cell receptor beta chains were sequenced from one sample in a study of T cells after yellow fever vaccination. TCRdb reprocessed the 5' RACE reads via MiXCR and lists one record per CDR3 protein. The table shows just under 600,000 distinct CDR3 sequences, with roughly 13% occurring only once. The source material was PBMCs, sampled on the day of the yellow fever booster vaccination. Every receptor here comes from a man aged 25 to 45 who received the YFV17D yellow fever vaccine.

V usage is TRBV23-1 and J usage is TRBJ2-1; D is possibly TRBD1 or TRBD2 (5 bases each). TRBV23-1 is given ORF status, its function remaining uncertain. This CDR3 has 16 amino acids. The V and J ends lost 4 bases and 4 bases respectively, with 17 bases between them. CDR3 sequence: CASSPPPADKYNEQFF. CDR3 nucleotides: TGCGCCAGCAGTCCCCCTCCAGCGGACAAGTACAATGAGCAGTTCTTC.

V usage is TRBV5-8 and J usage is TRBJ2-5; D is uncertain. Germline-derived CDR1 and CDR2 are SGHTS and YDEGEE. Trimming cost V 4 bases and J 0 bases, with 10 bases left between them. This CDR3 comprises 14 residues. Here the CDR3 reads CASSERRYQETQYF. CDR3 DNA: TGTGCCAGCAGCGAAAGACGGTACCAAGAGACCCAGTACTTC.

The chain carries TRBV4-3 and TRBJ2-3, with 10 bases fitting TRBD2. Germline loops: CDR1 LGHNA, CDR2 YSLEER. J lost 0 bases, V lost 1 base, and 1 base had no gene match. This CDR3 comprises 16 residues. This CDR3 is CASSQVTSGSTDTQYF. The CDR3 nucleotides read TGCGCCAGCAGCCAAGTGACTAGCGGGAGCACAGATACGCAGTATTTT.

There are a few counts of this clonotype. This chain links TRBV20-1 with TRBJ2-7; D not certain. This CDR3 has 14 residues. In germline, CDR1 is DFQATT, CDR2 SNEGSKA (reference sequence). Between the trimmed V and J ends, which lost 6 bases and 0 bases, there was a span of 15 bases. DNA of the CDR3: TGCAGTGCCCACCGCCACGTTAGCTCCTACGAGCAGTACTTC. Translating it yields CSAHRHVSSYEQYF.

This clonotype has a count of ten or more. V usage is TRBV7-2 and J usage is TRBJ2-5, with D possibly matching TRBD2 (6 bases). Germline V gene lookup returns CDR1 SGHTA and CDR2 FQGNSA. V gave up 6 bases and J gave up 4 bases, with 12 bases separating them. The length of the CDR3 is 13 residues. The CDR3: CASSSSELETQYF. DNA for the CDR3: TGTGCCAGCAGTTCTAGCGAGCTAGAGACCCAGTACTTC. Using reference TRBV7-2 and TRBJ2-5 for the parts outside the CDR3, the full variable domain is GAGVSQSPSNKVTEKGKDVELRCDPISGHTALYWYRQSLGQGLEFLIYFQGNSAPDKSGLPSDRFSAERTGGSVSTLTIQRTQQEDSAVYLCASSSSELETQYFGPGTRLLVL.

This sequence joins TRBV12-3 or TRBV12-4 and TRBJ2-7; D uncertain. Trimming removed 6 bases from V and 3 bases from J, with 6 bases in between. The CDR3 sequence is 11 residues long. The CDR3 region has the DNA TGTGCCAGCAGGATCGGCTACGAGCAGTACTTC. This gives the protein CASRIGYEQYF.

This clonotype was detected many times. The rearrangement joins TRBV5-1 to TRBJ1-4, with 9 nucleotides matching TRBD1. Germline V gene lookup returns CDR1 SGHRS and CDR2 YFSETQ. J gave up 8 bases and V 4 bases, and 9 bases lay outside the gene matches. The CDR3 sequence is 15 residues long. The CDR3 coding sequence is TGCGCCAGCAGCGGCGGGACAGGGTTATTCGAAAAACTGTTTTTT. This sequence encodes CASSGGTGLFEKLFF.

This clonotype showed up just a few times. The chain joins TRBV5-1 to TRBJ2-1; 10 bases fit TRBD2. Germline-derived CDR1 and CDR2 are SGHRS and YFSETQ. The CDR3 runs 18 residues. The V segment lost 1 base and the J segment 7 bases; nucleotides outside the gene matches: 14. In DNA form, the CDR3 reads TGCGCCAGCAGCTTGCGGCCTAGCGGGAGTAGCTTGTTGAATGAGCAGTTCTTC. Translated: CASSLRPSGSSLLNEQFF.

This clonotype came up many times. This chain links TRBV27 with TRBJ2-1; D not resolved. V lost 1 base and J 4 bases, leaving 14 bases between the germline ends. The CDR3 sequence is 16 residues long. Germline CDR1 is MNHEY and CDR2 is SMNVEV (reference sequence). CDR3 coding DNA: TGTGCCAGCAGTTTATATGCCGAGACCACTTACAATGAGCAGTTCTTC. Translation gives CASSLYAETTYNEQFF.

In its sample, this clonotype was seen a few times. The chain has TRBV20-1 and TRBJ2-5; D gene unclear. CDR3 length equals 12 residues. Germline CDR1 is DFQATT and CDR2 is SNEGSKA (reference sequence). V lost 5 bases, J lost 5 bases, and 12 bases lay in between. The CDR3 DNA reads TGCAGTGCTTCGGCCTCCAAGGAGACCCAGTACTTC. Translated, it gives CSASASKETQYF.

The gene calls are TRBV28 and TRBJ2-3; D is possibly TRBD1 or TRBD2 (6 bases each). The CDR3 runs 16 residues. V dropped 2 bases and J dropped 1 base, with 13 bases sitting between them. The germline gives CDR1 MDHEN, CDR2 SYDVKM. CDR3 in DNA: TGTGCCAGCAGTTTAACGTGGGGGGCCCGCACAGATACGCAGTATTTT. This translates into CASSLTWGARTDTQYF.

This clonotype came up a few times. The gene calls are TRBV20-1 and TRBJ2-1; a possible D gene is TRBD2 (7 bases). Germline CDR1 DFQATT, CDR2 SNEGSKA (reference sequence). CDR3 length equals 16 residues. V was pared by 1 base and J by 5 bases, with 18 bases between. CDR3 bases: TGCAGTGCTAGAGCTTTAGGGGGGGGCCCCAACAATGAGCAGTTCTTC. Translation: CSARALGGGPNNEQFF.

This clonotype has a handful of counts. This may arise from a read error, as a much more abundant clone is one base away. This sequence joins TRBV28 and TRBJ2-1; D is unresolved. The CDR3 contains 11 residues. Germline V lookup: CDR1 MDHEN, CDR2 SYDVKM. Between the trimmed V and J ends, which lost 7 bases and 0 bases, there was a span of 1 base. CDR3 region: CASISYNEQFF. The DNA for the CDR3 is TGTGCCAGCATCTCCTACAATGAGCAGTTCTTC.

The rearrangement uses TRBV6-5 and TRBJ2-3, with a weak D call TRBD1 (6 bases). In germline, CDR1 is MNHEY, CDR2 SVGAGI. Trimming shortened V by 0 bases and J by 1 base, and 11 bases separated the two germline ends. The length of the CDR3 is 16 residues. The DNA of the CDR3 is TGTGCCAGCAGTTACTCGAGGGACAAGGGCACAGATACGCAGTATTTT. Amino acid sequence: CASSYSRDKGTDTQYF.

This clonotype turned up a few times. This rearrangement joins TRBV5-1 to TRBJ2-7, with 7 positions matching TRBD2. The germline V gene has CDR1 SGHRS and CDR2 YFSETQ. The V and J ends lost 2 bases and 1 base, in that order; junction bases with no gene match: 3. The CDR3 runs 14 residues. CDR3 coding DNA: TGCGCCAGCAGCTTCCTAGCGGAATCCTACGAGCAGTACTTC. It encodes CASSFLAESYEQYF.

The chain employs TRBV12-3 or TRBV12-4 and TRBJ2-3; D gene ambiguous. The CDR3 runs to 13 residues. The ends were cut back, 4 bases at V and 3 bases at J, with 8 bases in the middle. The CDR3 DNA follows: TGTGCCAGCAGTTCCCTGTGTACAGATACGCAGTATTTT. Encoded protein: CASSSLCTDTQYF.

The DNA of the CDR3 is TGTGCCAGCAGTTTTGTCGGCTCGAGGGACATTCAGTACTTC. Its protein is CASSFVGSRDIQYF. The V gene is TRBV28, the J gene TRBJ2-4; maybe TRBD2 (5 bases). The CDR3 sequence is 14 residues long. The V gene lost 3 bases and the J gene lost 8 bases, with 14 bases spanning the gap. Germline assignment: CDR1 MDHEN and CDR2 SYDVKM.

This chain connects TRBV5-1 to TRBJ1-2, with D uncertain. Deletions cut 2 bases from V and 3 bases from J, with 8 bases between. The germline V gene has CDR1 SGHRS and CDR2 YFSETQ. CDR3 length: 13 residues. The CDR3 sequence is CASSLEFDYGYTF. The CDR3 DNA reads as TGCGCCAGCAGCTTAGAGTTCGACTATGGCTACACCTTC.

This clonotype was seen more than once but under ten times. The gene calls are TRBV15 and TRBJ1-1; tentative D call: TRBD1 (5 bases). The CDR3 length is 15 residues. V dropped 5 bases and J dropped 1 base, with 14 bases sitting between them. Germline CDR1 reads LNHNV; CDR2 reads YYDKDF (reference sequence). The DNA of the CDR3 is TGTGCCACCAGCTTTTCCGGACAACCGAACACTGAAGCTTTCTTT. As protein: CATSFSGQPNTEAFF.

This clonotype has just a few counts. The chain uses TRBV20-1 and TRBJ2-1, with TRBD2 as a possible D gene (6 bases). V was clipped by 3 bases and J by 4 bases, with 10 bases between them. The V gene's germline CDR1 is DFQATT and CDR2 SNEGSKA (reference sequence). The CDR3 totals 13 residues. The CDR3 sequence is CSASRGVYNEQFF. CDR3 bases: TGCAGTGCTAGCCGCGGGGTTTACAATGAGCAGTTCTTC.

The rearrangement uses TRBV20-1 and TRBJ2-7, with D uncertain. Trimming took off 0 bases at V and 2 bases at J, with 14 bases between the two ends. The CDR3 contains 15 residues. Germline V gene lookup returns CDR1 DFQATT and CDR2 SNEGSKA (reference sequence). The CDR3 region is CSARDFQASTYEQYF. CDR3 DNA sequence: TGCAGTGCTAGAGATTTTCAGGCCAGCACCTACGAGCAGTACTTC.

The J gene is TRBJ1-1, the V gene TRBV27, with D tentatively TRBD1 (6 bases). This CDR3 region has 16 residues. The V end lost 2 bases, the J end lost 8 bases, and 21 bases lay between the germline ends. Germline CDR1 and CDR2: MNHEY and SMNVEV (reference sequence). The CDR3 loop is CASSLTPTGHHSEAFF. CDR3 DNA: TGTGCCAGCAGTTTAACACCGACGGGACACCATTCAGAAGCTTTCTTT.

This clonotype occurred a few times. The gene calls are TRBV4-3 and TRBJ2-1, with 13 bases fitting TRBD2. Per the germline V gene, CDR1 is LGHNA and CDR2 is YSLEER. The CDR3 loop spans 16 amino acids. V dropped 4 bases and J dropped 4; count of bases not matched to a gene: 4. DNA for the CDR3: TGCGCCAGCAGCCCGGGGACTAGCGGGATGTACAATGAGCAGTTCTTC. The encoded protein is CASSPGTSGMYNEQFF.

On this clonotype: The junction and the germline gene differ at one end; a read error may be behind it. The chain couples TRBV20-1 to TRBJ2-5, with 14 bases that match TRBD2. Germline assignment: CDR1 DFQATT and CDR2 SNEGSKA (reference sequence). The CDR3 is made up of 16 amino acids. CDR3 DNA sequence: TGCTGTGCTAGAGCGGGACTAGCGGGAGATCGGGAGACCCAGTACTTC. It translates to CCARAGLAGDRETQYF.

This clonotype has just a few counts. This chain links TRBV20-1 with TRBJ2-1; 7 positions match TRBD2. The germline CDR1 and CDR2 sequences are DFQATT and SNEGSKA (reference sequence). The CDR3 sequence is 15 residues long. The ends lost 0 bases at V and 5 bases at J; junction bases unmatched: 7. CDR3 protein: CSARDMAAGDNEQFF. CDR3 bases: TGCAGTGCTAGAGATATGGCCGCGGGGGACAATGAGCAGTTCTTC.